This T cell receptor (beta chain) was captured by sequencing in a study of cytomegalovirus exposure and HLA in healthy donors. Regarding the study as a whole: Segments of the TCR beta V type were, in most cases, productive about 90% or about 30% of the time in an earlier analysis.

At collection, donors were nominally healthy, but unrecorded immune exposures were probable. The CDR3 extends over 15 amino acids. Per the germline V gene, CDR1 is SGHAT and CDR2 is FQNNGV. Between the trimmed V and J ends, which lost 5 bases and 4 bases, there was a span of 17 bases. Worth noting for this clone: Its antigen remains unknown.

Primers: 60 Vbeta forward and 13 Jbeta reverse. Libraries were prepared by immunoSEQ multiplex PCR; TCRdb keeps only in-frame clonotypes and omits some of them. The sample totals 56,000 or so clones; its top ten clones hold approximately 2.1%. This rearrangement joins TRBV11-2 to TRBJ1-1; D is uncertain. Sequencing was performed on PBMCs. This receptor was obtained from a female donor in good health and CMV-seronegative. The DNA of the CDR3 is TGTGCCAGCAGCATAACTCGACGGGAGGGCACTGAAGCTTTCTTT. Its protein is CASSITRREGTEAFF. The full variable domain, with the rest looked up from reference TRBV11-2 and TRBJ1-1, is EAGVAQSPRYKIIEKRQSVAFWCNPISGHATLYWYQQILGQGPKLLIQFQNNGVVDDSQLPKDRFSAERLKGVDSTLKIQPAKLEDSAVYLCASSITRREGTEAFFGQGTRLTVV.